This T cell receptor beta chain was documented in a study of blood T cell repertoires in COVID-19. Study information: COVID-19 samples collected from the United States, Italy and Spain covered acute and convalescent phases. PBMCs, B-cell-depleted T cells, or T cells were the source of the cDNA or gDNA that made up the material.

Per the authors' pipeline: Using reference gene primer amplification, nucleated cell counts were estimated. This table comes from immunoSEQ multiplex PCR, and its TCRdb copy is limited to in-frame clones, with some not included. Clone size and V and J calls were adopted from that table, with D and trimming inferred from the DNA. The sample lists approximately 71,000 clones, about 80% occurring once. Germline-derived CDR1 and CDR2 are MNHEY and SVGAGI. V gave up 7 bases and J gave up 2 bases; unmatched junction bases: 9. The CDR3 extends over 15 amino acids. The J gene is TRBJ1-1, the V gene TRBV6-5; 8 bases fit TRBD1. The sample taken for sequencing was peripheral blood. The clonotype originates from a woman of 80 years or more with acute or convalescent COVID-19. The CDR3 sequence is CASTNIGQGNTEAFF. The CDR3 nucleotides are TGTGCCAGCACCAACATAGGACAGGGAAACACTGAAGCTTTCTTT.